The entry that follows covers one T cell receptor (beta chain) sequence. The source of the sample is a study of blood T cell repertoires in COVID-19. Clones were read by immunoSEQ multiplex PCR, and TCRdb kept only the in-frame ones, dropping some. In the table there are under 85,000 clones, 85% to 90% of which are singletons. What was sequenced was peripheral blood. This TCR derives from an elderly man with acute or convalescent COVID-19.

CDR3 sequence reads: CASGGLAGVADTQYF. The CDR3 nucleotides are TGCGCCAGCGGGGGACTAGCGGGGGTGGCAGATACGCAGTATTTT. This sequence joins TRBV5-1 and TRBJ2-3, with 14 positions matching TRBD2. The length of the CDR3 is 15 residues. V shed 7 bases, J shed 4 bases, and the junction held 5 bases outside the gene matches. Germline V gives CDR1 SGHRS, CDR2 YFSETQ.